The 6 T cell receptor beta chains below come from one sample, sequenced in a study of beta chain features in type 1 diabetes. The study, taken as a whole, reports: There was a moderate but significant shortening of TCRB CDR3s in all four CD4+ subsets of Type 1 diabetes patients.

These TCRs are of unknown antigen specificity. Sequencing targeted expressed TCRB transcripts, as all isolated RNA had been reverse transcribed. Data came from immunoSEQ multiplex PCR; TCRdb stores just in-frame clones and leaves some out. Here the sample spans 150,000 to 190,000 clones, 10% being singletons. Sequenced: central memory CD4+ T cells from blood. These receptors all come from a man between 25 and 39 years old with type 1 diabetes.

This clone has more than one count but fewer than ten. The chain is built from TRBV7-9 and TRBJ2-7; possibly TRBD1 for D (8 bases). This CDR3 is 13 amino acids long. V gave up 6 bases and J gave up 6 bases, with 15 bases separating them. Germline V gene sequence: CDR1 SEHNR, CDR2 FQNEAQ (reference sequence). This chain's CDR3 is CASRDREGGEQYF. Written as DNA, the CDR3 is TGTGCCAGCAGGGACAGGGAGGGAGGCGAGCAGTACTTC.

The gene calls are TRBV9 and TRBJ2-1; 7 nucleotides agree with TRBD1. V lost 0 bases to trimming and J lost 0 bases; unmatched junction nucleotides: 0. Per germline, CDR1 SGDLS and CDR2 YYNGEE. The CDR3 has 15 residues. In DNA, the CDR3 is TGTGCCAGCAGCGTAGGACAGGGCTCCTACAATGAGCAGTTCTTC. Protein product: CASSVGQGSYNEQFF. The full variable domain, with the rest looked up from reference TRBV9 and TRBJ2-1, is DSGVTQTPKHLITATGQRVTLRCSPRSGDLSVYWYQQSLDQGLQFLIQYYNGEERAKGNILERFSAQQFPDLHSELNLSSLELGDSALYFCASSVGQGSYNEQFFGPGTRLTVL.

The rearrangement links TRBV9 to TRBJ1-2; the D gene is possibly TRBD1 (6 bases). The CDR3 loop spans 14 amino acids. V was pared by 2 bases and J by 4 bases, with 12 bases between. Germline assignment: CDR1 SGDLS and CDR2 YYNGEE. Here the CDR3 reads CASSVTTGSYGYTF. The CDR3 DNA sequence: TGTGCCAGCAGCGTTACAACAGGGAGCTATGGCTACACCTTC.

This clone has only a few counts. At one of its ends the junction is not consistent with the germline gene, which may arise from a read error. V and J are TRBV11-2 and TRBJ2-1; 7 nucleotides line up with TRBD1. The CDR3 is 13 amino acids. Germline CDR1 reads SGHAT; CDR2 reads FQNNGV. The CDR3 DNA is TGTGCCAGCAGCTCCTCGTCGGGACAGAGTGGGATCTTC. Encoded protein: CASSSSSGQSGIF.

This clone was detected only a few times. The chain joins TRBV27 to TRBJ2-2, with 16 bases identical to TRBD2. Germline loops: CDR1 MNHEY, CDR2 SMNVEV (reference sequence). This CDR3 is 17 amino acids long. The V gene end was trimmed by 7 bases and the J gene end by 6 bases; junction bases not matched to a gene: 8. Written as DNA, the CDR3 is TGTGCCAGCACGGGGACTAGCGGGAGGGCCGTTGCCGGGGAGCTGTTTTTT. This codes for CASTGTSGRAVAGELFF.

This clone was observed a handful of times. The chain combines TRBV7-9 with TRBJ2-2; 8 bases agree with TRBD1. V trimming: 6 bases; J trimming: 3 bases; junction bases outside the gene matches: 3. Germline CDR1 is SEHNR and CDR2 is FQNEAQ (reference sequence). The CDR3 is 14 amino acids. The CDR3 DNA is TGTGCCAGCAGTAGGACAGGGTACACCGGGGAGCTGTTTTTT. Its translation is CASSRTGYTGELFF. Complete variable domain (other parts from reference TRBV7-9 and TRBJ2-2): DTGVSQNPRHKITKRGQNVTFRCDPISEHNRLYWYRQTLGQGPEFLTYFQNEAQLEKSRLLSDRFSAERPKGSFSTLEIQRTEQGDSAMYLCASSRTGYTGELFFGEGSRLTVL.